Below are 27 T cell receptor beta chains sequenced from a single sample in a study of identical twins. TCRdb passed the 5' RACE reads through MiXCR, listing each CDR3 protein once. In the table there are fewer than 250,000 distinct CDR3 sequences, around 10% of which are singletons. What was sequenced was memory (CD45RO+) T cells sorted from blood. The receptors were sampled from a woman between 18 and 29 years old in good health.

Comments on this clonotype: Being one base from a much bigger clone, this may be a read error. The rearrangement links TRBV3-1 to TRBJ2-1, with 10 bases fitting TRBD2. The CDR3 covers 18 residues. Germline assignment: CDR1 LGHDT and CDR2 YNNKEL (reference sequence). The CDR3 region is CTSSFALAGVSLYNEQFF. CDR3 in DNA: TGTACCAGCAGTTTCGCCCTAGCGGGGGTGTCGTTATACAATGAGCAGTTCTTC.

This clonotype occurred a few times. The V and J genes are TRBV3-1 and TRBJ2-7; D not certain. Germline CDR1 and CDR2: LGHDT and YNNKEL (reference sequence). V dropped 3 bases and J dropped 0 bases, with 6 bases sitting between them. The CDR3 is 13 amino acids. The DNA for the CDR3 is TGTGCCAGCAGCCACATGAGCTCCTACGAGCAGTACTTC. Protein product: CASSHMSSYEQYF.

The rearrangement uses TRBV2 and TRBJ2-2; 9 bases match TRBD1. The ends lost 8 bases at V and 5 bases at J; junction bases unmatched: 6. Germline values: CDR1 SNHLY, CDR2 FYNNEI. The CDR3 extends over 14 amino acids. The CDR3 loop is CASGGQGRTGELFF. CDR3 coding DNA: TGTGCCAGCGGGGGACAGGGACGGACCGGGGAGCTGTTTTTT.

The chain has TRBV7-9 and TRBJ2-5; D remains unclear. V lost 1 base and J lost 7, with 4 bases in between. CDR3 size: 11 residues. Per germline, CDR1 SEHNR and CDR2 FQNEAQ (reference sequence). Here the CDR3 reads CASSLDMTQYF. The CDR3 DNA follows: TGTGCCAGCAGCTTAGATATGACCCAGTACTTC.

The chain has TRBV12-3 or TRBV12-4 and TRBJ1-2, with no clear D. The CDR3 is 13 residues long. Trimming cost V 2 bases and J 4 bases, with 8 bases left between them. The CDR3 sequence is CASSLIHSYGYTF. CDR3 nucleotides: TGTGCCAGCAGTTTAATACACTCCTATGGCTACACCTTC.

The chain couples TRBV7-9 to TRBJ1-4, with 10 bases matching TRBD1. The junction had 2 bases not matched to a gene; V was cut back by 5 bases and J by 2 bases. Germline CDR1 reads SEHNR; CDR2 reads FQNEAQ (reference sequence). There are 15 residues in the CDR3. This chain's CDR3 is CASSPGQGTNEKLFF. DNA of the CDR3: TGTGCCAGCAGCCCGGGACAGGGGACTAATGAAAAACTGTTTTTT.

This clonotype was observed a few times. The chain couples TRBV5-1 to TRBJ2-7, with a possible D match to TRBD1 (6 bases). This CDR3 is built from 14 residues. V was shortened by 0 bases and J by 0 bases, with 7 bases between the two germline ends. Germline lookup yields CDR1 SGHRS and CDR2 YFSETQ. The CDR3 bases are TGCGCCAGCAGCTTGGCCAGGGGCTCCTACGAGCAGTACTTC. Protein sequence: CASSLARGSYEQYF.

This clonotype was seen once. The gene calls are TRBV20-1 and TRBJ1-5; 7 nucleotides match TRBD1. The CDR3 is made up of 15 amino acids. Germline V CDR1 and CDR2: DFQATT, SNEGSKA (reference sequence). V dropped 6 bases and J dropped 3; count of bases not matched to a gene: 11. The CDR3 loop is CSAPFGQGDNQPQHF. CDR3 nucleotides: TGCAGTGCCCCCTTCGGGCAGGGGGACAATCAGCCCCAGCATTTT.

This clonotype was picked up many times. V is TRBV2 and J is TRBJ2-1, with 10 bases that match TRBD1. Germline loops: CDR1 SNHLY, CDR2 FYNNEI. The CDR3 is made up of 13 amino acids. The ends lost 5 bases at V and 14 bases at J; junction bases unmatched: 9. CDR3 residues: CASSRAPGQGKFF. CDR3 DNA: TGTGCCAGCAGTCGAGCTCCGGGACAGGGGAAGTTCTTC. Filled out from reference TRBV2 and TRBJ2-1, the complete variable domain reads EPEVTQTPSHQVTQMGQEVILRCVPISNHLYFYWYRQILGQKVEFLVSFYNNEISEKSEIFDDQFSVERPDGSNFTLKIRSTKLEDSAMYFCASSRAPGQGKFFGPGTRLTVL.

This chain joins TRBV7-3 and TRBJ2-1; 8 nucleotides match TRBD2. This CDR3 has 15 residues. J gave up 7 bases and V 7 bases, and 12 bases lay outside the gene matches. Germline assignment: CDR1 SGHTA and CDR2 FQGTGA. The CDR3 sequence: CASTSGGAGGNEQFF. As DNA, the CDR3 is TGTGCCAGCACCTCCGGGGGGGCTGGGGGGAATGAGCAGTTCTTC.

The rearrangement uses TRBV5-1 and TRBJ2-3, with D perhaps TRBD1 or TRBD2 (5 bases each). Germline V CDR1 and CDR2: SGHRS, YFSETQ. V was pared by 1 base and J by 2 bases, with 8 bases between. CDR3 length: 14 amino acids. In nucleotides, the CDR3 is TGCGCCAGCAGCTTGATAGGGACCACAGATACGCAGTATTTT. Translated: CASSLIGTTDTQYF.

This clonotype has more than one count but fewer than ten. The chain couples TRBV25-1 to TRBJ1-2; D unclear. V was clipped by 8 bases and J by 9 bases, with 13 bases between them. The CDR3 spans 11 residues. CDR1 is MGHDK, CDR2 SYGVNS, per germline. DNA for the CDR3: TGTGCCAGCGCCCGGGTTAATAGCTACACCTTC. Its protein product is CASARVNSYTF.

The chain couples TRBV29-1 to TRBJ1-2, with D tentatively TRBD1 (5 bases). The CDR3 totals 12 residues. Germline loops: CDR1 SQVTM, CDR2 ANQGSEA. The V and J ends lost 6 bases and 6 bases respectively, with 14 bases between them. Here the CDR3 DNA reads TGCAGCGTCCTGGGGGGGATAGATGGCTACACCTTC. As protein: CSVLGGIDGYTF.

Here the CDR3 DNA reads TGTGCCAGCAGCCAGATGACGGGGAGGGGGGAGACCCAGTACTTC. This codes for CASSQMTGRGETQYF. The chain joins TRBV3-1 to TRBJ2-5; TRBD2 might be the D (7 bases). CDR3 length: 15 residues. Germline assignment: CDR1 LGHDT and CDR2 YNNKEL (reference sequence). V lost 3 bases to trimming and J lost 5 bases, with 16 bases between them.

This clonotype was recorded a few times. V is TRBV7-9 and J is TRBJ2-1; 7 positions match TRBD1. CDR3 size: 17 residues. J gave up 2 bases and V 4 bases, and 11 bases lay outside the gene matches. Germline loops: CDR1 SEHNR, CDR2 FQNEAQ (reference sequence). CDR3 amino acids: CASSSPNRGATYNEQFF. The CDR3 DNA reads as TGTGCCAGCAGCTCACCCAACAGGGGCGCTACCTACAATGAGCAGTTCTTC.

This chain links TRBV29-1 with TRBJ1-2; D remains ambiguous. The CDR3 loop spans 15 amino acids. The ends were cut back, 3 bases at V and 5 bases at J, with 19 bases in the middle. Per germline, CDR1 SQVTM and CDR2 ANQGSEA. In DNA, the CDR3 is TGCAGCGTTGAGCCCTTTACGGCCACTAGTTATGGCTACACCTTC. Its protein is CSVEPFTATSYGYTF. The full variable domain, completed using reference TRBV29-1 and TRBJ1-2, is SAVISQKPSRDICQRGTSLTIQCQVDSQVTMMFWYRQQPGQSLTLIATANQGSEATYESGFVIDKFPISRPNLTFSTLTVSNMSPEDSSIYLCSVEPFTATSYGYTFGSGTRLTVV.

The CDR3 DNA follows: TGTGCCACCGCGGAGAACACCGGGGAGCTGTTTTTT. This encodes CATAENTGELFF. This chain links TRBV24-1 with TRBJ2-2; the D is unclear. V was shortened by 9 bases and J by 1 base, with 5 bases between the two germline ends. CDR1 and CDR2 from the germline V gene are KGHDR and SFDVKD. This CDR3 is built from 12 residues.

The CDR3 DNA sequence: TGTGCCAGCAGGATGAGGGACCGACCGAACACCGGGGAGCTGTTTTTT. The encoded protein is CASRMRDRPNTGELFF. The gene calls are TRBV12-3 or TRBV12-4 and TRBJ2-2, with D perhaps assigned TRBD1 or TRBD2 (5 bases each). Trimming pared 6 bases from V and 0 bases from J, leaving 14 bases between. The CDR3 runs to 16 residues.

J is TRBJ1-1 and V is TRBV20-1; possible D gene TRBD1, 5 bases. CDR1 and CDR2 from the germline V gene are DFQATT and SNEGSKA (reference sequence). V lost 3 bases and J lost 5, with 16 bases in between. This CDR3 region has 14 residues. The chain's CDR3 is CSASRTGPATEAFF. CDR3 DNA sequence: TGCAGTGCTAGTAGAACGGGGCCAGCGACTGAAGCTTTCTTT.

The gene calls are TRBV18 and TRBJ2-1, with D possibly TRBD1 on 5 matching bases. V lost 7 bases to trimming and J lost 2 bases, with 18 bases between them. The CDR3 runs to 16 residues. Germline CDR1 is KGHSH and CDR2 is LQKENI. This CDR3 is CASFREGVSPYNEQFF. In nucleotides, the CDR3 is TGTGCCAGCTTCAGAGAAGGGGTTTCCCCCTACAATGAGCAGTTCTTC.

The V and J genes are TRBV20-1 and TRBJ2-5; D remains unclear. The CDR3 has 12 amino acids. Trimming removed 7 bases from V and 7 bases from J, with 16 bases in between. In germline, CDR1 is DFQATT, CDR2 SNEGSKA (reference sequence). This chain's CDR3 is CSDTTPTGTQYF. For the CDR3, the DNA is TGCAGTGACACGACCCCCACGGGGACCCAGTACTTC.

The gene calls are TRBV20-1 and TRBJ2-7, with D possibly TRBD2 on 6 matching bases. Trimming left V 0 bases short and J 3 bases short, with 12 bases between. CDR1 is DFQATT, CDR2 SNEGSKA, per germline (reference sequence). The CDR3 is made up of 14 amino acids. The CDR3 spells CSARDHRLGYEQYF. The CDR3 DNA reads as TGCAGTGCTAGAGATCATCGACTAGGCTACGAGCAGTACTTC.

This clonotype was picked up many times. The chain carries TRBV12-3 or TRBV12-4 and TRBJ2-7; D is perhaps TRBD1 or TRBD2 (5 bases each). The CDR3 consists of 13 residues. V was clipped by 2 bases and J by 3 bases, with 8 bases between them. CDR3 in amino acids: CASSLRDGYEQYF. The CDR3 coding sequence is TGTGCCAGCAGTTTACGGGACGGCTACGAGCAGTACTTC.

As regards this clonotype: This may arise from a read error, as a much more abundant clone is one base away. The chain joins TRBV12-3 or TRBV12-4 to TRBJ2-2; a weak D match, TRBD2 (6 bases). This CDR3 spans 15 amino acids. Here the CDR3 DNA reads TGTGCCAGCTCCAGCTCCCGCGGGGCCACCGGGGAGCTGATTTTT. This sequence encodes CASSSSRGATGELIF.

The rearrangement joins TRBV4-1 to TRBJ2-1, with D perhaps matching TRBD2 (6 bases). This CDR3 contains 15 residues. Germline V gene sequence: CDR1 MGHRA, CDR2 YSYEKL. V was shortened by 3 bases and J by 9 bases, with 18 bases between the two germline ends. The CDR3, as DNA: TGCGCCAGCAGCCAGGGGGATCCTCTGGGGGGTGAGCAGTTCTTC. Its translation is CASSQGDPLGGEQFF.

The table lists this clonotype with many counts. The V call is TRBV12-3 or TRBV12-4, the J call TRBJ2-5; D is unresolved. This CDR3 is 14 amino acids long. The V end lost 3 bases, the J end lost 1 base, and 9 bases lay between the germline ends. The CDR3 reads CASSFSPLQETQYF. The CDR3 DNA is TGTGCCAGCAGTTTCAGTCCCCTCCAAGAGACCCAGTACTTC.

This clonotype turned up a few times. The CDR3 coding sequence is TGTGCCAGCAGCTTAATACGGGACTCTGGAAACACCATATATTTT. It is translated as CASSLIRDSGNTIYF. This rearrangement joins TRBV5-6 to TRBJ1-3; D is uncertain. Germline CDR1 is SGHDT and CDR2 is YYEEEE. V dropped 2 bases and J dropped 0 bases, with 9 bases sitting between them. This CDR3 has 15 residues.